This T cell receptor (beta chain) is drawn from a study of blood T cell repertoires in COVID-19. Across the whole study: Samples taken during acute and convalescent COVID-19 were collected in the United States, Italy and Spain.

Clones were sequenced by immunoSEQ multiplex PCR, and TCRdb holds only the in-frame ones, with some missing. The repertoire includes fewer than 80,000 clones, more than 60% of them detected once, and roughly 5% sits in the top ten. The CDR3 runs 12 residues. V was clipped by 10 bases and J by 2 bases, with 11 bases between them. This clone appeared a few times. The chain links TRBV12-3 or TRBV12-4 to TRBJ1-2; perhaps TRBD1 as D (5 bases). This receptor was taken from a human donor in a cohort sampled during active COVID-19. The sequencing input was peripheral blood. The CDR3 nucleotides read TGTGCCACCACCAGGGCAAACTATGGCTACACCTTC. Residues: CATTRANYGYTF.